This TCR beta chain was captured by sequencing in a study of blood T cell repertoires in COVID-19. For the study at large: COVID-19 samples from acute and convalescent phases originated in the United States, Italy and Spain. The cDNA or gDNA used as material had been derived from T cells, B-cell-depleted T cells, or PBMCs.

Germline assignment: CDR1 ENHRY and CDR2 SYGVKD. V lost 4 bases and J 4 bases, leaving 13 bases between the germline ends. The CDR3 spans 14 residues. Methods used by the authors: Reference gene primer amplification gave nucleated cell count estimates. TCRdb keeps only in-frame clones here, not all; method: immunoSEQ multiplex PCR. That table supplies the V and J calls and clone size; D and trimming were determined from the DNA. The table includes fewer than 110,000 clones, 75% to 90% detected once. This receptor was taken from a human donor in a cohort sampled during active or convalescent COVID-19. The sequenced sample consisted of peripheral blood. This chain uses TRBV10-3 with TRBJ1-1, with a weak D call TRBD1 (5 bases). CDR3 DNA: TGTGCCATCAGTGGGGGAGGGACGAGCACTGAAGCTTTCTTT. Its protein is CAISGGGTSTEAFF.